What follows are 20 T cell receptor beta chains derived from one specimen sequenced in a study of regulatory and conventional T cells in RAG deficiency. Genomic DNA came from blood regulatory T cells gated CD4+ CD25-high CD127-low. Produced via immunoSEQ multiplex PCR; TCRdb's table is partial and in-frame only. This table holds 15,000 to 20,000 clones, approximately 90% found once. These data were likewise used in another study, on regulatory T cells. From that report: The PCR used 52 TRBV and 13 TRBJ primers.

Sequenced input: Tregs sorted from blood. Receptor source: a human donor in good health.

The chain links TRBV7-9 to TRBJ1-1; D is uncertain. The CDR3 spans 14 residues. Trimming removed 1 base from V and 1 base from J, with 7 bases in between. Germline CDR1 reads SEHNR; CDR2 reads FQNEAQ (reference sequence). CDR3 bases: TGTGCCAGCAGCTTAGGCTTACAGAACACTGAAGCTTTCTTT. Translating gives CASSLGLQNTEAFF. Full variable domain (remainder filled in from reference TRBV7-9 and TRBJ1-1): DTGVSQNPRHKITKRGQNVTFRCDPISEHNRLYWYRQTLGQGPEFLTYFQNEAQLEKSRLLSDRFSAERPKGSFSTLEIQRTEQGDSAMYLCASSLGLQNTEAFFGQGTRLTVV.

The chain recombines TRBV29-1 with TRBJ1-2; a possible D gene is TRBD1 (5 bases). V was clipped by 4 bases and J by 6 bases, with 15 bases between them. CDR3 length: 13 amino acids. The V gene's germline CDR1 is SQVTM and CDR2 ANQGSEA. In nucleotides, the CDR3 is TGCAGCGTTGTGAACCCGTCAGGGAATGGCTACACCTTC. This codes for CSVVNPSGNGYTF. Together with reference TRBV29-1 and TRBJ1-2, the CDR3 gives the full variable domain: SAVISQKPSRDICQRGTSLTIQCQVDSQVTMMFWYRQQPGQSLTLIATANQGSEATYESGFVIDKFPISRPNLTFSTLTVSNMSPEDSSIYLCSVVNPSGNGYTFGSGTRLTVV.

This chain joins TRBV7-6 and TRBJ2-3; 9 bases align to TRBD2. The germline CDR1 and CDR2 sequences are SGHVS and FNYEAQ. This CDR3 is built from 17 residues. V was clipped by 5 bases and J by 1 base; unmatched bases: 10. This CDR3 reads CASSRRGASGGTDTQYF. DNA of the CDR3: TGTGCCAGCAGCAGAAGAGGGGCTAGCGGGGGCACAGATACGCAGTATTTT.

The gene calls are TRBV6-1 and TRBJ1-5; 9 positions agree with TRBD1. From germline, CDR1 is MNHNS and CDR2 SASEGT. The CDR3 is made up of 15 amino acids. J was trimmed by 6 bases and V by 9 bases; bases with no gene match: 12. The CDR3 DNA sequence: TGTGCCAGTAGTACCGGACAGGGGAGAACTCAGCCCCAGCATTTT. It yields the protein CASSTGQGRTQPQHF.

The CDR3, as DNA: TGTGCTAGTGGACCTGGGGTTTCAGATACGCAGTATTTT. Translated, it gives CASGPGVSDTQYF. The V and J genes are TRBV12-5 and TRBJ2-3; D is unresolved. V lost 6 bases, J lost 4 bases, and 11 bases lay in between. Germline CDR1 and CDR2: LGHNT and FRNRAP. The CDR3 is 13 amino acids. Supplemented by reference TRBV12-5 and TRBJ2-3, the full variable domain reads DARVTQTPRHKVTEMGQEVTMRCQPILGHNTVFWYRQTMMQGLELLAYFRNRAPLDDSGMPKDRFSAEMPDATLATLKIQPSEPRDSAVYFCASGPGVSDTQYFGPGTRLTVL.

The V gene is TRBV9, the J gene TRBJ2-1; 11 bases align to TRBD2. The V segment lost 4 bases and the J segment 4 bases; nucleotides outside the gene matches: 4. Germline values: CDR1 SGDLS, CDR2 YYNGEE. This CDR3 spans 15 amino acids. The CDR3 loop reads CASSPGLAVYNEQFF. The CDR3 DNA is TGTGCCAGCAGCCCGGGACTAGCGGTTTACAATGAGCAGTTCTTC.

The genes are TRBV4-2 and TRBJ1-3; no clear D gene. Germline values: CDR1 LGHNA, CDR2 YNFKEQ. Trimming left V 5 bases short and J 2 bases short, with 16 bases between. The CDR3 consists of 16 residues. CDR3: CASSLSYFSTGNTIYF. DNA for the CDR3: TGTGCCAGCAGCTTGTCCTACTTCTCAACTGGAAACACCATATATTTT.

DNA for the CDR3: TGTGCCAGCAGTCCGCCGGGACAGGGGGCGAATGAGCAGTTCTTC. Translated, it gives CASSPPGQGANEQFF. The chain links TRBV28 to TRBJ2-1, with TRBD1 identical over 12 bases. The CDR3 totals 15 residues. Trimming at V came to 5 bases and at J to 7 bases, leaving 6 bases not matched to a gene. Germline lookup yields CDR1 MDHEN and CDR2 SYDVKM.

The chain is built from TRBV5-1 and TRBJ2-3, with 7 bases fitting TRBD2. The V and J ends lost 1 base and 3 bases, in that order; junction bases with no gene match: 5. This CDR3 has 15 amino acids. Germline V gene lookup returns CDR1 SGHRS and CDR2 YFSETQ. The CDR3: CASSLWGAGTDTQYF. CDR3 DNA sequence: TGCGCCAGCAGCTTGTGGGGAGCGGGGACAGATACGCAGTATTTT.

The V call is TRBV5-1, the J call TRBJ2-1; 7 positions match TRBD2. This CDR3 is built from 15 residues. With 5 bases clipped from V and 3 bases from J, the junction kept 8 bases outside the gene matches. CDR1 is SGHRS and CDR2 is YFSETQ in the germline V gene. The CDR3 nucleotides read TGCGCCAGCAGTAGAGAGCTAGCGGTCTACAATGAGCAGTTCTTC. Amino acids: CASSRELAVYNEQFF.

The J gene is TRBJ1-2, the V gene TRBV6-5; D not resolved. CDR1 is MNHEY and CDR2 is SVGAGI in the germline V gene. V was shortened by 5 bases and J by 6 bases, with 13 bases between the two germline ends. The length of the CDR3 is 13 residues. The chain's CDR3 is CASSDGRANGYTF. The CDR3 region has the DNA TGTGCCAGCAGTGACGGGAGAGCGAATGGCTACACCTTC.

This chain connects TRBV6-1 to TRBJ2-1; no clear D gene. The CDR3 has 12 amino acids. The germline V and J ends were trimmed by 2 bases and 7 bases, with 6 bases remaining between them. The V gene's germline CDR1 is MNHNS and CDR2 SASEGT. The CDR3 bases are TGTGCCAGCAGTGAAATAGGGAATGAGCAGTTCTTC. Translating it yields CASSEIGNEQFF.

The chain carries TRBV19 and TRBJ2-2, with TRBD1 identical over 7 bases. V dropped 7 bases and J dropped 3; count of bases not matched to a gene: 8. The germline CDR1 and CDR2 sequences are LNHDA and SQIVND (reference sequence). The CDR3 is 15 amino acids. The CDR3 DNA reads as TGTGCCAGTATCCCTAACAGGGGTTACACCGGGGAGCTGTTTTTT. It specifies CASIPNRGYTGELFF.

The CDR3 DNA is TGTGCCAGCAGTCTAAGGTCGGATTCACCCCTCCACTTT. This gives the protein CASSLRSDSPLHF. The chain couples TRBV6-5 to TRBJ1-6, with no clear D. V was pared by 5 bases and J by 8 bases, with 10 bases between. This CDR3 comprises 13 residues. Looked up from germline, CDR1 is MNHEY and CDR2 is SVGAGI.

J is TRBJ2-5 and V is TRBV7-2; TRBD2 agrees at 12 bases. Germline values: CDR1 SGHTA, CDR2 FQGNSA. This CDR3 contains 15 residues. V gave up 8 bases and J gave up 4 bases; unmatched junction bases: 8. The CDR3: CASHHPGLAGETQYF. The DNA for the CDR3 is TGTGCCAGCCATCATCCGGGACTAGCGGGAGAGACCCAGTACTTC.

V usage is TRBV4-1 and J usage is TRBJ1-1, with TRBD1 identical over 11 bases. CDR3 length equals 13 residues. The trim removed 9 bases at V and 7 bases at J, leaving 7 bases unmatched. The germline gives CDR1 MGHRA, CDR2 YSYEKL. CDR3 in amino acids: CASGQGAQSEAFF. In DNA form, the CDR3 reads TGCGCCAGTGGACAGGGGGCGCAGAGTGAAGCTTTCTTT.

The chain couples TRBV30 to TRBJ2-7, with 8 bases identical to TRBD1. The junction had 9 bases not matched to a gene; V was cut back by 4 bases and J by 4 bases. Germline V gene data show CDR1 as GTSNPN and CDR2 as SVGIG (reference sequence). The CDR3 spans 14 residues. The CDR3 region has the DNA TGTGCCTGGACTAAGGACAACAGGGGGTACGAGCAGTACTTC. It is translated as CAWTKDNRGYEQYF.

The V gene is TRBV21-1, the J gene TRBJ2-1; the table's D call TRBD2 went unverified against the DNA. TRBV21-1 is labeled a pseudogene. This CDR3 is 9 amino acids long. In DNA, the CDR3 is TGTGCCAGCAGCCTATATCAGTTCTTC. Translating it yields CASSLYQFF.

The table lists this clone with a few counts. This chain connects TRBV5-1 to TRBJ2-3; TRBD2 matches at 12 bases. CDR3 length equals 17 residues. V was pared by 6 bases and J by 0 bases, with 8 bases of the junction left unmatched. Germline lookup yields CDR1 SGHRS and CDR2 YFSETQ. The CDR3 nucleotides read TGCGCCAGCAATCTTCTAGCGGGGGGGCTTAGCACAGATACGCAGTATTTT. Amino acid sequence: CASNLLAGGLSTDTQYF.

The chain carries TRBV30 and TRBJ2-3; 9 nucleotides align to TRBD2. CDR3 length: 14 amino acids. From germline, CDR1 is GTSNPN and CDR2 SVGIG (reference sequence). The V gene end was trimmed by 5 bases and the J gene end by 6 bases; junction bases not matched to a gene: 9. This CDR3 reads CAWSVAGAGDTQYF. The DNA of the CDR3 is TGTGCCTGGTCCGTAGCGGGGGCGGGGGATACGCAGTATTTT.